The 18 T cell receptor beta chains in this list originate from one sample, sequenced in a study of T cell repertoires in aging, cancer and after chemotherapy. Rearranged V-D-J TRB sequences were amplified with a mixed TRB-A/B primer pool. From the multiplex PCR reads, TCRdb called clonotypes with MiXCR, one entry per CDR3 protein. The repertoire consists of 7,900 or so distinct CDR3 sequences, with roughly a third occurring once and the leading ten covering approximately 3%. Amplification of TCR beta used genomic DNA extracted from peripheral blood. Source material: blood. The receptors shown here come from a human donor in good health.

This clonotype was seen a handful of times. This chain links TRBV18 with TRBJ2-7; the match to TRBD1 covers 9 bases. Germline CDR1 KGHSH, CDR2 LQKENI. The CDR3 extends over 13 amino acids. V was pared by 6 bases and J by 5 bases, with 5 bases of the junction left unmatched. Here the CDR3 DNA reads TGTGCCAGCTCCCCCGGGACAGGGAACGAGCAGTACTTC. Amino acid sequence: CASSPGTGNEQYF.

The V call is TRBV19, the J call TRBJ2-3; the match to TRBD1 covers 10 bases. The trim removed 7 bases at V and 5 bases at J, leaving 9 bases unmatched. Looked up from germline, CDR1 is LNHDA and CDR2 is SQIVND (reference sequence). The CDR3 sequence is 15 residues long. The CDR3 is CASTPRQGAKDTQYF. The CDR3 DNA reads as TGTGCCAGTACCCCTCGACAGGGGGCGAAAGATACGCAGTATTTT.

This clonotype turned up a few times. The gene calls are TRBV10-1 and TRBJ2-5; D is perhaps TRBD1 (6 bases). Trimming removed 8 bases from V and 5 bases from J, with 15 bases in between. This CDR3 spans 13 amino acids. The germline gives CDR1 WNHNN, CDR2 SYGVQD (reference sequence). CDR3 protein: CASGDTLQETQYF. CDR3 nucleotides: TGCGCCAGCGGGGACACTCTCCAGGAGACCCAGTACTTC.

Points on this clonotype: It may be a read error: a sequence one base away is much more abundant. The gene calls are TRBV7-3 and TRBJ2-1, with 12 nucleotides matching TRBD2. Germline loops: CDR1 SGHTA, CDR2 FQGTGA. With 4 bases clipped from V and 4 bases from J, the junction kept 2 bases outside the gene matches. CDR3 length: 15 residues. CDR3 bases: TGTGCCAGCAGCTGGGGACTAGCGGGTTACAATGAGCAGTTCTTC. It translates to CASSWGLAGYNEQFF.

The chain combines TRBV25-1 with TRBJ2-5; no firm D call. V was clipped by 3 bases and J by 6 bases, with 11 bases between them. The CDR3 is made up of 13 amino acids. Germline CDR1 is MGHDK and CDR2 is SYGVNS. The CDR3 region is CASSESTTQTQYF. CDR3 nucleotide sequence: TGTGCCAGCAGTGAGTCCACGACGCAGACCCAGTACTTC.

This clonotype was observed a few times. V is TRBV18 and J is TRBJ1-1; 7 bases align to TRBD1. Trimming at V came to 10 bases and at J to 3 bases, leaving 5 bases not matched to a gene. The germline gives CDR1 KGHSH, CDR2 LQKENI. The CDR3 loop spans 12 amino acids. CDR3 in DNA: TGTGCCAAGACAGGGAGTGACACTGAAGCTTTCTTT. Its protein is CAKTGSDTEAFF.

The J gene is TRBJ2-5, the V gene TRBV7-2; possible D gene TRBD2, 5 bases. Matching the DNA end better, TRBJ2-1 makes the J call doubtful. Per germline, CDR1 SGHTA and CDR2 FQGNSA. This CDR3 has 12 amino acids. This CDR3 is CASSWTGETQFF. The CDR3 DNA follows: TGTGCCAGCAGCTGGACCGGGGAGACCCAGTTCTTC.

The chain recombines TRBV5-1 with TRBJ2-6; D is possibly TRBD2 (5 bases). Germline CDR1 reads SGHRS; CDR2 reads YFSETQ. Trimming took 4 bases from V and 3 from J, leaving 17 bases between them. This CDR3 has 17 residues. This CDR3 is CASSTGSTGGGANVLTF. CDR3 coding DNA: TGCGCCAGCAGCACCGGATCCACCGGAGGTGGGGCCAACGTCCTGACTTTC.

This chain joins TRBV27 and TRBJ2-3; unclear D gene. The CDR3 is 15 amino acids. Germline V gene sequence: CDR1 MNHEY, CDR2 SMNVEV (reference sequence). Trimming shortened V by 3 bases and J by 3 bases, and 13 bases separated the two germline ends. The CDR3 sequence is CASSLSHTITDTQYF. As DNA, the CDR3 is TGTGCCAGCAGTTTGAGTCACACCATTACAGATACGCAGTATTTT.

There are a few counts of this clonotype. The chain employs TRBV19 and TRBJ2-6, with D uncertain. V was pared by 2 bases and J by 2 bases, with 7 bases between. Germline assignment: CDR1 LNHDA and CDR2 SQIVND (reference sequence). The CDR3 has 15 amino acids. The chain's CDR3 is CASSIREAGANVLTF. In nucleotides, the CDR3 is TGTGCCAGTAGTATACGTGAGGCTGGGGCCAACGTCCTGACTTTC.

This clonotype has more than one count but fewer than ten. The rearrangement uses TRBV15 and TRBJ2-1, with 10 bases fitting TRBD2. J gave up 5 bases and V 1 base, and 2 bases lay outside the gene matches. The CDR3 spans 15 residues. The germline V gene has CDR1 LNHNV and CDR2 YYDKDF (reference sequence). CDR3: CATSRASGRNNEQFF. The CDR3 nucleotides read TGTGCCACCAGCAGAGCTAGCGGGAGAAACAATGAGCAGTTCTTC.

DNA of the CDR3: TGTGCCAGCAGCTTGGCCCTGGGCAGGGACTCCGGAGGGGAGACCCAGTACTTC. It specifies CASSLALGRDSGGETQYF. The chain employs TRBV5-8 and TRBJ2-5, with D perhaps matching TRBD2 (6 bases). CDR1 and CDR2 (germline): SGHTS, YDEGEE. V was clipped by 0 bases and J by 5 bases, with 23 bases between them. The CDR3 covers 18 residues.

Turning to this clonotype: The junction departs from germline at one end; a sequencing error may be responsible. This sequence joins TRBV6-5 and TRBJ1-5; D possibly corresponds to TRBD1 (5 bases). Germline V gene data show CDR1 as MNHEY and CDR2 as SVGAGI. This CDR3 comprises 16 residues. The CDR3: CASSHSGRARGQHQHF. The CDR3 region has the DNA TGTGCCAGCAGTCACTCAGGCAGGGCCCGGGGTCAGCACCAGCATTTT.

The V gene is TRBV19, the J gene TRBJ2-3; 10 bases agree with TRBD1. From germline, CDR1 is LNHDA and CDR2 SQIVND (reference sequence). J lost 4 bases, V lost 7 bases, and 5 bases had no gene match. This CDR3 is 14 amino acids long. CDR3 region: CASKDRGKADTQYF. The CDR3 coding sequence is TGTGCCAGTAAGGACAGGGGGAAGGCAGATACGCAGTATTTT.

V gene TRBV6-2 or TRBV6-3 combines with J gene TRBJ2-1; 9 bases align to TRBD1. This CDR3 region has 15 residues. Germline V gene data show CDR1 as MNHEY and CDR2 as SVGEGT. Trimming took 5 bases from V and 8 from J; bases not matched to a gene: 10. The CDR3 nucleotides are TGTGCCAGCAGTGTCCTTGGGACAGGGATACATGAGCAGTTCTTC. This sequence encodes CASSVLGTGIHEQFF.

The rearrangement joins TRBV5-5 to TRBJ1-1, with D unresolved. Trimming left V 6 bases short and J 1 base short, with 10 bases between. Germline V gene data show CDR1 as SGHKS and CDR2 as YYEKEE (reference sequence). The CDR3 loop spans 13 amino acids. The chain's CDR3 is CASTPGSNTEAFF. In DNA form, the CDR3 reads TGTGCCAGCACCCCGGGGTCGAACACTGAAGCTTTCTTT.

This chain uses TRBV6-6 with TRBJ1-3; 9 nucleotides match TRBD1. CDR3 length: 16 residues. Germline V gene sequence: CDR1 MNHNY, CDR2 SVGAGI (reference sequence). V was pared by 6 bases and J by 0 bases, with 6 bases of the junction left unmatched. The CDR3 is CASSWDRAYSGNTIYF. For the CDR3, the DNA is TGTGCCAGCAGCTGGGACAGGGCCTACTCTGGAAACACCATATATTTT.

This clonotype was recorded a few times. The chain is built from TRBV11-2 and TRBJ1-2; D call uncertain. The germline V gene encodes CDR1 SGHAT and CDR2 FQNNGV. Trimming removed 5 bases at V and 3 bases at J, with 16 bases between. CDR3 size: 15 residues. The CDR3 loop is CASSPGLRLDYGYTF. CDR3 DNA: TGTGCCAGCAGCCCAGGCCTAAGGTTGGACTATGGCTACACCTTC.